Sequencing of this TCR beta chain was carried out in a study of cytomegalovirus exposure and HLA in healthy donors (dated by TCRdb to 2016 to 2017). The study in broad terms: In an earlier analysis of around 540 of the donors, about 260 Gb of sequence data and some 100 million unique TCR beta sequences from about 179 million T cells were reported. Roughly 300 gigabases of sequencing data and approximately 93 million unique TCR sequences were included in an early release covering roughly 700 HLA-typed donors. Among the roughly 390 genotyped donors, about 85% belonged to the genetic ancestry cluster associated with self-reported Caucasian donors. The study was designed to test whether signatures of past pathogen exposure could be identified by cataloging public T cell receptors. The T cell repertoires of 670 or so subjects were profiled by immunosequencing and related to cytomegalovirus serostatus. In addition to the first cohort of 666 subjects, a separate validation cohort of some 120 different subjects was used. To predict cytomegalovirus infection status, the study brought together high-throughput TCR immunosequencing, statistical association of individual TCRs with disease status, and machine learning. To study patterns of TCR occurrence, a later analysis re-analyzed previously published TCR beta repertoires from 666 donors and added high-resolution HLA genotyping. In the later analysis, no new phenotypic data were used to find candidate immune exposures; instead, reliance was placed on TCR beta sequences and their occurrence across donors. In an earlier analysis of 500 to 650 of the donors, high-throughput TCR beta sequencing was used to judge whether each TCR beta V gene segment behaved as functional or pseudogenic. Alongside the repertoire data, information on donor age, sex, ethnicity and CMV serostatus was compiled. A later genetic analysis took genome-wide SNP genotypes for about 65% of the 666 donors and used that subset as a discovery cohort. Every discovery cohort repertoire had been produced on one sequencing platform. HLA typing included class I and class II loci at four-digit resolution. Typing coverage differed by locus: A, B, C, DRB1 and DQB1 were typed in about 629-630 donors, DQA1 in about 500, DPA1 in 606, and DPB1 in approximately 450. Roughly 5 DR-DQ haplotypes were handled as single units for association and clustering, since linkage in the cohort was strong. Among some 410 genotyped donors of the cohort, an average of around 250,000 unique TCR beta nucleotide sequences was sequenced per donor, of which roughly 17% were non-productive. Broader findings and caveats from the paper: Because counts were too low, seventeen rarely observed V segments, including chromosome 9 orphons, were left out of the earlier analysis of a few hundred of the donors. Sequencing depth was assumed to be roughly uniform across donors in the presence/absence analyses, though that assumption may not hold. According to a later genetic analysis, donors in an Asian-associated ancestry cluster had fewer N-insertions in productive TCRs than the roughly 700-donor mean. In a later analysis, TCR association rates were found to vary across HLA loci, with the most associated TCRs seen for DRB1 alleles and the fewest for HLA-C alleles. Most CMV-associated TCR beta chains appeared to be HLA-restricted in a later analysis, and the HLA associations seemed to be driven largely by CMV exposure. A further reported finding was that TCR beta sequences accurately predicted the HLA-A and HLA-B alleles for most subjects in the first cohort. An earlier analysis of around 540 of the donors showed that most TCR beta V segments appeared in productive rearrangements either about 90% or about 30% of the time, which broadly matched IMGT annotations. For the cohort, immune exposure information was limited to CMV serostatus. In vitro tests confirmed that a few of the cytomegalovirus-associated TCR beta chains recognize cytomegalovirus antigens. Several of the top co-occurrence clusters appeared to be linked to parvovirus B19, influenza, CMV and Epstein-Barr virus, according to a later analysis. In a later genetic analysis, a missense DCLRE1C variant was associated with V-gene and J-gene trimming of TCR beta chains, and the association was replicated in an independent cohort. Compared with equally common non-associated chains, HLA-associated TCR beta chains in a later analysis were more clonally expanded and had lower generation probabilities. The sequencing pipeline was judged likely to have produced a cluster of highly shared sequence variants as a technical artifact. Assigning TCR associations to individual alleles was difficult when HLA alleles, especially DR and DQ, strongly co-occurred. The classifier was reported to diagnose cytomegalovirus status with high specificity and sensitivity in both the original and validation cohorts. The authors suggested that the approach could potentially be generalized to other disease states and immunological phenotypes. Because HLA typing was unavailable for some donors at each locus, only the typed subset was used in association tests. The study listed approximately 150 TCR beta chains as associated with cytomegalovirus. Across donors, most TCR sequences were observed very rarely, whereas some public TCRs were present in many individuals. At a false discovery rate of 0.05, a later analysis linked around 15,000 TCR beta sequences to specific HLA alleles. In this cohort, only TCR beta chains were sequenced, and detectable features were limited by the absence of alpha or paired-chain data. Correlated functional status among segregating V segments might reflect linkage disequilibrium, but an unknown experimental factor could not be ruled out.

A word on this clone: The antigen this receptor binds is unknown. Base qualities are not provided; no much larger clone lies one nucleotide away.

The library was obtained by the immunoSEQ multiplex PCR assay. For the multiplex PCR, a mixture combining 60 forward primers for TCR Vbeta segments and 13 reverse primers for TCR Jbeta segments was used. The CDR3 region of rearranged TCR beta genes was amplified from genomic DNA by a multiplex PCR assay. Amplified TCR beta libraries were sequenced as 87-base-pair reads on the Illumina HiSeq System. The original methods were these. A later analysis tallied roughly 80 million unique TCR beta chains across the roughly 610 repertoires, and approximately 9.9 million of those chains were shared by two or more donors. To remove PCR and sequencing errors, raw reads were error-corrected and collapsed into unique sequences using a nearest-neighbor algorithm that merged closely related sequences. To assign V, D and J gene segments, CDR3 sequences were aligned to IMGT reference sequences. For a sequence to be retained, a match of at least six nucleotides to both a V gene segment and a J gene segment was required. Rearrangements were classified as productive when the CDR3 lacked stop codons and remained in frame with V and J, and all other rearrangements were classified as non-productive. CDR3 was defined by IMGT convention, running from the second conserved V-encoded cysteine to the conserved J-encoded phenylalanine. The earlier analysis of about 590 of the donors excluded sequences that lacked an unambiguous match to a single V gene segment. In an earlier analysis of approximately 560 of the donors, a V segment was called functional when productive rearrangements were above 56.7%, and segregating when the standard deviation between donors exceeded 5%. A statistical classification framework was built for diagnosing cytomegalovirus status from the catalog of TCR beta chain sequences. In a later analysis, V and J genes were assigned by comparing TCR nucleotide sequences against IMGT/GENE-DB human TR gene sequences. Using the TCRdist pipeline, a later analysis assigned CDR3 sequences along with most-parsimonious VDJ recombination scenarios. In a later analysis, each TCR beta chain was defined by its CDR3 amino acid sequence together with its V-gene family, and reads without a unique V-gene family were excluded. In a later analysis, nearly 600 highly shared, low-generation-probability nucleotide sequences were removed to address suspected cross-contamination and a sequencing artifact. A later analysis calculated a clonal expansion index for each public chain from normalized within-repertoire ranks of inferred template counts. Generation probabilities in a later analysis came from a VDJ recombination model fitted to out-of-frame rearrangements, and those results were checked against IGoR. In a later analysis, TCR-TCR, TCR-HLA and TCR-CMV co-occurrence was scored with hypergeometric tests, and a repertoire-size bias correction was applied to TCR pairs. To estimate false discovery rates, a later analysis permuted the HLA or CMV assignments 20 times. A later analysis grouped co-occurring TCRs with DBSCAN, adding TCRdist sequence similarity when clustering within HLA-allele-positive subsets. Co-occurrence clustering excluded repertoires with fewer than 30,000 or more than 120,000 public chains, plus five with anomalous nucleotide sharing. The clones in this table, taken by TCRdb from immuneACCESS, are in-frame only. Not every clone is retained; where verified, under half of the shortfall comes from an unresolved V gene, and the cause of the rest is unknown. The D gene and trimming were derived from the DNA, and the V and J assignments and clone size from that table. The sample data list 150,000 to 200,000 clones, and just over 75% of these were observed just once. Of the sample, 3.7% falls within the top ten clones.

The cohort was made up of about 670 healthy bone marrow donors. All cohort members were sampled while nominally healthy, although unrecorded immune exposures were likely present. The donor was CMV seropositive and was included in the group of 270 or so seropositive cohort members. A peripheral blood sample was provided by each donor, and peripheral blood mononuclear cells were used for TCR beta sequencing. The Qiagen DNeasy Blood Extraction Kit was used to extract genomic DNA from the blood cell samples. The TCR originated in a woman in her sixties or seventies in good health and CMV-seropositive. The material sequenced was PBMCs.

The nucleotides are TGTGCCAGCAGCTTAGCGGGGACAGGGACCTACGAGCAGTACTTC. It codes for CASSLAGTGTYEQYF. The chain was built from TRBV7-8 and TRBJ2-7; TRBD1 fits 9 bases in the junction. The junction shows trimming of 0 bases on V and 2 bases on J, and the gene matches do not reach 2 bases of it. The CDR3 numbers 15 residues from cysteine through phenylalanine. Only the CDR3 DNA is retained, 45 bases long and in frame from the first base. CDR1 is given as SGHVS and CDR2 as FQNEAQ, both from the germline V gene.